What follows are 9 T cell receptor beta chains derived from one specimen sequenced in a study of PD-1 blockade in classical Hodgkin lymphoma. Sequencing was performed with immunoSEQ multiplex PCR; in TCRdb, only in-frame clones are kept and a portion is missing. The sample includes some 93,000 clones, more than 70% of them seen just once. The time point here: cycle 4 day 1 (C4D1), after less than seven weeks of nivolumab. All patients experienced relapse after autologous stem cell transplantation, and brentuximab vedotin exposure was variable. The source material was peripheral blood mononuclear cells (PBMCs), sampled before the fourth cycle of nivolumab. The source of these receptors is a human donor with classical Hodgkin lymphoma.

V usage is TRBV29-1 and J usage is TRBJ1-5; unclear D gene. CDR1 is SQVTM and CDR2 is ANQGSEA in the germline V gene. V shed 5 bases and J shed 5 bases, with 13 bases lying between them. The CDR3 runs to 13 residues. The CDR3 region is CSVLTQRDQPQHF. The DNA for the CDR3 is TGCAGCGTTCTGACCCAGCGCGATCAGCCCCAGCATTTT.

The chain links TRBV5-4 to TRBJ2-3; 7 bases are a match to TRBD2. With 4 bases clipped from V and 2 bases from J, the junction kept 16 bases outside the gene matches. CDR3 length: 18 residues. Germline CDR1 SGHNT, CDR2 YYREEE (reference sequence). The CDR3 region is CASSKKGVGGGHTDTQYF. The CDR3 nucleotides read TGTGCCAGCAGCAAGAAGGGCGTTGGCGGGGGTCACACAGATACGCAGTATTTT.

This clone was detected once. The sample carries other DNA sequences with the same CDR3. The rearrangement joins TRBV5-1 to TRBJ2-1; D uncertain. Trimming stripped 0 bases from V and 4 bases from J, with 8 bases between. The CDR3 loop spans 14 amino acids. Germline CDR1 is SGHRS and CDR2 is YFSETQ. The DNA for the CDR3 is TGCGCCAGCAGCTTGGGCGACAAATACAATGAGCAGTTCTTC. Translation: CASSLGDKYNEQFF.

This clone has a handful of counts. The genes are TRBV6-5 and TRBJ1-4; maybe TRBD1 (6 bases). Germline V gene lookup returns CDR1 MNHEY and CDR2 SVGAGI. The CDR3 is 15 amino acids. V was trimmed by 2 bases and J by 5 bases, leaving 12 bases between them. The CDR3 DNA reads TGTGCCAGCAGTTACCCGGAGAGGGGGAATGAAAAACTGTTTTTT. Residues: CASSYPERGNEKLFF.

This clone was counted a few times. The gene calls are TRBV9 and TRBJ2-7; D could derive from TRBD1 or TRBD2 (5 bases each). This CDR3 is 11 amino acids long. CDR1 is SGDLS, CDR2 YYNGEE, per germline. Trimming removed 3 bases at V and 5 bases at J, with 6 bases between. The CDR3 DNA reads TGTGCCAGCAGCGGGGGGAACGAGCAGTACTTC. It translates to CASSGGNEQYF. Full variable domain (outside the CDR3, taken from reference TRBV9 and TRBJ2-7): DSGVTQTPKHLITATGQRVTLRCSPRSGDLSVYWYQQSLDQGLQFLIQYYNGEERAKGNILERFSAQQFPDLHSELNLSSLELGDSALYFCASSGGNEQYFGPGTRLTVT.

A few counts support this clone. The CDR3 nucleotides read TGTGCCAGCTCCATCTCTGGAAACACCATATATTTT. Its protein product is CASSISGNTIYF. The V and J genes are TRBV5-5 and TRBJ1-3; D is uncertain. Germline V gene lookup returns CDR1 SGHKS and CDR2 YYEKEE (reference sequence). CDR3 length: 12 residues. V gave up 7 bases and J gave up 0 bases, with 5 bases separating them.

V usage is TRBV2 and J usage is TRBJ1-4, with 7 bases aligning to TRBD1. V was clipped by 5 bases and J by 7 bases; unmatched bases: 13. Per germline, CDR1 SNHLY and CDR2 FYNNEI. The CDR3 sequence is 16 residues long. The DNA of the CDR3 is TGTGCCAGCAGTAGAATACAGGGGCAAGGGGTTGAAAAACTGTTTTTT. The encoded protein is CASSRIQGQGVEKLFF.

This clone occurred many times. V is TRBV19 and J is TRBJ1-1; D uncertain. The CDR3 length is 13 residues. Germline-derived CDR1 and CDR2 are LNHDA and SQIVND (reference sequence). The ends were cut back, 3 bases at V and 4 bases at J, with 9 bases in the middle. The CDR3 protein is CASSILVGTEAFF. The CDR3 DNA is TGTGCCAGTAGTATCCTTGTGGGCACTGAAGCTTTCTTT. Using reference TRBV19 and TRBJ1-1 for the parts outside the CDR3, the full variable domain is DGGITQSPKYLFRKEGQNVTLSCEQNLNHDAMYWYRQDPGQGLRLIYYSQIVNDFQKGDIAEGYSVSREKKESFPLTVTSAQKNPTAFYLCASSILVGTEAFFGQGTRLTVV.

The V call is TRBV19, the J call TRBJ1-5, with TRBD1 as a possible D gene (6 bases). With 7 bases removed from V and 5 bases from J, the gap between germline ends came to 15 bases. Germline V gene lookup returns CDR1 LNHDA and CDR2 SQIVND (reference sequence). CDR3 length: 14 residues. The CDR3 nucleotides are TGTGCCAGTACCATGGACAGTTATTATCAGCCCCAGCATTTT. This encodes CASTMDSYYQPQHF.